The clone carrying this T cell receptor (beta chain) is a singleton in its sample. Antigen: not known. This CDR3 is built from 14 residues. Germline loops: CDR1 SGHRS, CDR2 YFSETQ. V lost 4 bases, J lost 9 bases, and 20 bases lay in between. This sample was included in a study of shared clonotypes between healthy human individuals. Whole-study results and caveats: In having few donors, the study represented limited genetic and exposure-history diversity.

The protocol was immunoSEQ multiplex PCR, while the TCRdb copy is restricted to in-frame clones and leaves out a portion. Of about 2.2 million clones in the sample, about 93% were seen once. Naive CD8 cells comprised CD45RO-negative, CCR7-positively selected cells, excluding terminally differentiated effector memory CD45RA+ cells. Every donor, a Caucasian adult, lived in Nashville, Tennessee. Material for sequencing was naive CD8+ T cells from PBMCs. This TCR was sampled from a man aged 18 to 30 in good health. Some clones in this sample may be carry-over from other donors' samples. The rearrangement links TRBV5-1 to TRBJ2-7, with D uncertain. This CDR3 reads CASSLAVGIRGQYF. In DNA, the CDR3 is TGCGCCAGCAGCCTCGCAGTAGGTATACGAGGGCAGTACTTC.